Presented here are 17 T cell receptor beta chains from one specimen sequenced in a study of post-analysis software for immune sequencing data. Study-wide points: Roughly five TRBV segments were more frequent in patients than controls; TRBV5-6, TRBV5-1 and TRBV20-1 belonged to this group.

Their antigen targets remain unknown. TCR beta cDNA libraries included unique molecular identifiers. TCRdb re-called the PCR reads with MiXCR, one entry per CDR3 protein. The sample has 600,000 to 750,000 distinct CDR3 sequences, 59% seen once. Sequences were obtained from blood. Receptors originate from a girl aged 2-10 years with multiple sclerosis.

V and J are TRBV12-3 or TRBV12-4 and TRBJ1-1; a weak D match, TRBD1 (5 bases). Trimming pared 2 bases from V and 7 bases from J, leaving 14 bases between. The length of the CDR3 is 14 residues. The CDR3 loop reads CASSLLQAVGEAFF. CDR3 bases: TGTGCCAGCAGTTTACTACAGGCAGTGGGTGAAGCTTTCTTT.

This clonotype occurred a few times. The CDR3 loop reads CASSLVPKLESGKGTEAFF. The CDR3 coding sequence is TGTGCCAGCAGCTTAGTCCCCAAACTTGAATCAGGGAAGGGCACTGAAGCTTTCTTT. The chain joins TRBV11-2 to TRBJ1-1; possibly TRBD1 for D (5 bases). V lost 1 base to trimming and J lost 4 bases, with 25 bases between them. Germline-derived CDR1 and CDR2 are SGHAT and FQNNGV. This CDR3 contains 19 residues.

The chain couples TRBV5-1 to TRBJ1-3; TRBD1 aligns across 9 bases. Germline V gene data show CDR1 as SGHRS and CDR2 as YFSETQ. V lost 4 bases, J lost 0 bases, and 2 bases stayed unmatched. CDR3 length: 15 residues. As DNA, the CDR3 is TGCGCCAGCAGCCGGACAGGGGCCTCTGGAAACACCATATATTTT. The encoded protein is CASSRTGASGNTIYF.

V gene TRBV20-1 combines with J gene TRBJ2-7; tentatively, D is TRBD2 (5 bases). CDR3 length: 17 amino acids. V was pared by 2 bases and J by 6 bases, with 26 bases between. CDR1 is DFQATT and CDR2 is SNEGSKA in the germline V gene (reference sequence). CDR3 loop: CSARTNGLKSPSTEQYF. CDR3 nucleotide sequence: TGCAGTGCTAGAACTAACGGACTCAAATCACCTTCCACCGAGCAGTACTTC.

The chain is built from TRBV12-3 or TRBV12-4 and TRBJ1-1, with D unclear. V was trimmed by 3 bases and J by 6 bases, leaving 8 bases between them. CDR3 length: 12 amino acids. The CDR3 bases are TGTGCCAGCAGTTTGGGAGGCGCTGAAGCTTTCTTT. Residues: CASSLGGAEAFF.

The chain uses TRBV5-1 and TRBJ2-7; TRBD1 or TRBD2 may be the D gene (6 bases each). The V and J ends lost 0 bases and 7 bases respectively, with 20 bases between them. This CDR3 spans 16 amino acids. The germline CDR1 and CDR2 sequences are SGHRS and YFSETQ. CDR3 nucleotide sequence: TGCGCCAGCAGCTTGGGGGGGGCCAATTCCTACAATGAGCAGTACTTC. Translating it yields CASSLGGANSYNEQYF.

This rearrangement joins TRBV6-6 to TRBJ2-5; 10 bases map to TRBD1. This CDR3 region has 15 residues. The germline CDR1 and CDR2 sequences are MNHNY and SVGAGI (reference sequence). V shed 6 bases, J shed 2 bases, and the junction held 6 bases outside the gene matches. This CDR3 reads CASRGQGTFQETQYF. In nucleotides, the CDR3 is TGTGCCAGCAGGGGACAGGGGACCTTTCAAGAGACCCAGTACTTC.

The chain is built from TRBV5-1 and TRBJ2-6; unclear D gene. With 6 bases removed from V and 2 bases from J, the gap between germline ends came to 12 bases. Germline-derived CDR1 and CDR2 are SGHRS and YFSETQ. The CDR3 runs to 15 residues. The CDR3 DNA sequence: TGCGCCAGCAAGGTCGTGGGTACTGGGGCCAACGTCCTGACTTTC. Encoded protein: CASKVVGTGANVLTF.

The J gene is TRBJ1-2, the V gene TRBV4-2, with 7 bases identical to TRBD1. The CDR3 length is 15 residues. Germline CDR1 reads LGHNA; CDR2 reads YNFKEQ. Trimming removed 0 bases from V and 0 bases from J; junction bases left unmatched: 1. This CDR3 reads CASSQDQGANYGYTF. CDR3 sequence (DNA): TGTGCCAGCAGCCAAGACCAGGGGGCTAACTATGGCTACACCTTC.

This clonotype has only a few counts. This chain links TRBV12-3 or TRBV12-4 with TRBJ2-3; 8 nucleotides agree with TRBD1. V gave up 6 bases and J gave up 2 bases; unmatched junction bases: 4. This CDR3 region has 14 residues. In nucleotides, the CDR3 is TGTGCCAGCAGACGGACAGGGCTCACAGATACGCAGTATTTT. Amino acids: CASRRTGLTDTQYF.

The chain links TRBV3-1 to TRBJ1-4; no clear D gene. Germline CDR1 and CDR2: LGHDT and YNNKEL (reference sequence). V lost 4 bases to trimming and J lost 7 bases, with 19 bases between them. The CDR3 has 16 residues. The chain's CDR3 is CASSPPYAGVGEKLFF. The DNA for the CDR3 is TGTGCCAGCAGCCCTCCGTATGCGGGCGTGGGTGAAAAACTGTTTTTT.

This clonotype came up a few times. V and J are TRBV7-2 and TRBJ2-1; TRBD2 agrees at 8 bases. The J segment lost 3 bases and the V segment lost 4 bases, leaving 8 bases of the junction unmatched. Germline CDR1 SGHTA, CDR2 FQGNSA. This CDR3 region has 16 residues. CDR3 DNA sequence: TGTGCCAGCAGCTCCGGGACTAGGGGGGTCTACAATGAGCAGTTCTTC. It specifies CASSSGTRGVYNEQFF. Together with reference TRBV7-2 and TRBJ2-1, the CDR3 gives the full variable domain: GAGVSQSPSNKVTEKGKDVELRCDPISGHTALYWYRQSLGQGLEFLIYFQGNSAPDKSGLPSDRFSAERTGGSVSTLTIQRTQQEDSAVYLCASSSGTRGVYNEQFFGPGTRLTVL.

The chain uses TRBV7-3 and TRBJ2-1; D is uncertain. Trimming left V 2 bases short and J 0 bases short, with 8 bases between. CDR1 and CDR2 (germline): SGHTA, FQGTGA. The CDR3 sequence is 15 residues long. The CDR3 DNA sequence: TGTGCCAGCAGCTTAGATAGTCTCTCCTACAATGAGCAGTTCTTC. This gives the protein CASSLDSLSYNEQFF.

This chain joins TRBV3-1 and TRBJ1-4, with a tentative D call TRBD1 (6 bases). The CDR3 loop spans 13 amino acids. From germline, CDR1 is LGHDT and CDR2 YNNKEL (reference sequence). Between the trimmed V and J ends, which lost 4 bases and 8 bases, there was a span of 11 bases. This CDR3 reads CASSPRTDEKLFF. The CDR3 nucleotides are TGTGCCAGCAGCCCTCGGACAGACGAAAAACTGTTTTTT.

The chain uses TRBV29-1 and TRBJ2-1; possible D gene TRBD2, 6 bases. V lost 7 bases and J 0 bases, leaving 10 bases between the germline ends. This CDR3 spans 13 amino acids. The germline V gene encodes CDR1 SQVTM and CDR2 ANQGSEA. In DNA, the CDR3 is TGCAGCGGCTGGGGAGGCTCCTACAATGAGCAGTTCTTC. Translating it yields CSGWGGSYNEQFF.

The gene calls are TRBV10-3 and TRBJ2-3; D is undetermined. This CDR3 has 16 amino acids. Between the trimmed V and J ends, which lost 4 bases and 2 bases, there was a span of 16 bases. The germline gives CDR1 ENHRY, CDR2 SYGVKD. CDR3: CAISVHPIGITDTQYF. CDR3 coding DNA: TGTGCCATCAGTGTCCATCCTATCGGAATCACAGATACGCAGTATTTT.

The CDR3 DNA is TGTGCCAGCAGTATCTCCTTGGGGGGGACTAGTGAGATAGGCTCCTACAATGAGCAGTTCTTC. Translated, it gives CASSISLGGTSEIGSYNEQFF. V gene TRBV11-1 combines with J gene TRBJ2-1; 8 bases align to TRBD2. This CDR3 spans 21 amino acids. Germline lookup yields CDR1 SGHAT and CDR2 FQDESV (reference sequence). Trimming at V came to 6 bases and at J to 0 bases, leaving 22 bases not matched to a gene.